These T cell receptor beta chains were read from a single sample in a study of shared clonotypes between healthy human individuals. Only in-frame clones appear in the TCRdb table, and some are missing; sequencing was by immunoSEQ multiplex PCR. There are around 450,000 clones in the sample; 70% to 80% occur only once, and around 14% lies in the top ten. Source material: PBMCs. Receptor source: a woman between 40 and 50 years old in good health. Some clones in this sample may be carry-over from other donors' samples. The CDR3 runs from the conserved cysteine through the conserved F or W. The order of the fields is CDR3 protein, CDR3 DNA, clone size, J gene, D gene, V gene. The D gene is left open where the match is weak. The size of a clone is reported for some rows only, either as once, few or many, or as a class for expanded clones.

CASSWGADIQYF | TGTGCCAGCAGCTGGGGGGCCGACATTCAGTACTTC | many | TRBJ2-4 | . | TRBV6-1
CASRSRGTGNTIYF | TGTGCCAGCAGGAGCAGGGGAACTGGAAACACCATATATTTT | . | TRBJ1-3 | . | TRBV6-1
CASSRPGGSSYEQYF | TGCGCCAGCAGCCGGCCCGGGGGGAGCTCCTACGAGCAGTACTTC | . | TRBJ2-7 | TRBD2 | TRBV4-1
CASSSGLATSDTQYF | TGCGCCAGCAGCTCAGGACTAGCGACCTCAGATACGCAGTATTTT | . | TRBJ2-3 | TRBD2 | TRBV5-1
CASSLRASGTNNEQFF | TGTGCCAGCAGTTTAAGGGCTAGCGGAACCAACAATGAGCAGTTCTTC | once | TRBJ2-1 | TRBD2 | TRBV27
CASSPREEKLFF | TGTGCCAGTAGTCCGAGGGAAGAAAAACTGTTTTTT | once | TRBJ1-4 | . | TRBV19
CASSPMGYSYEQYF | TGTGCCAGCAGCCCGATGGGATACTCCTACGAGCAGTACTTC | once | TRBJ2-7 | . | TRBV27
CASSLAGTAGELFF | TGTGCCAGCAGCTTAGCGGGAACGGCTGGGGAGCTGTTTTTT | . | TRBJ2-2 | . | TRBV11-2
CASSVVGSPNTEAFF | TGTGCCAGCAGCGTAGTTGGAAGTCCGAACACTGAAGCTTTCTTT | . | TRBJ1-1 | . | TRBV9
CASTSWETQYF | TGTGCCAGCACCAGTTGGGAGACCCAGTACTTC | . | TRBJ2-5 | . | TRBV2
CSVAEVHEQYF | TGCAGCGTTGCAGAGGTCCACGAGCAGTACTTC | . | TRBJ2-7 | . | TRBV29-1
CASSFRLAGSNEQFF | TGTGCCAGCAGCTTCAGACTAGCGGGATCCAATGAGCAGTTCTTC | . | TRBJ2-1 | TRBD2 | TRBV7-3
CASSLLGTGGSYGYTF | TGTGCCAGCAGCTTATTAGGGACAGGGGGCAGCTATGGCTACACCTTC | . | TRBJ1-2 | TRBD1 | TRBV11-2
CASSVAGGTQYF | TGTGCCAGCAGCGTAGCAGGAGGGACCCAGTACTTC | . | TRBJ2-5 | . | TRBV9
CASSRSRDPPYNEQFF | TGTGCCAGCAGCCGTTCCCGGGACCCTCCCTACAATGAGCAGTTCTTC | . | TRBJ2-1 | . | TRBV7-3
CASSVGTNNEQFF | TGTGCCAGCAGCGTTGGGACTAACAATGAGCAGTTCTTC | . | TRBJ2-1 | TRBD2 | TRBV9
CASSLNPGEAFF | TGTGCCAGCAGTTTAAATCCTGGTGAAGCTTTCTTT | . | TRBJ1-1 | . | TRBV28
CASRQGGTEAFF | TGTGCCAGCAGGCAAGGGGGCACTGAAGCTTTCTTT | many | TRBJ1-1 | . | TRBV6-5